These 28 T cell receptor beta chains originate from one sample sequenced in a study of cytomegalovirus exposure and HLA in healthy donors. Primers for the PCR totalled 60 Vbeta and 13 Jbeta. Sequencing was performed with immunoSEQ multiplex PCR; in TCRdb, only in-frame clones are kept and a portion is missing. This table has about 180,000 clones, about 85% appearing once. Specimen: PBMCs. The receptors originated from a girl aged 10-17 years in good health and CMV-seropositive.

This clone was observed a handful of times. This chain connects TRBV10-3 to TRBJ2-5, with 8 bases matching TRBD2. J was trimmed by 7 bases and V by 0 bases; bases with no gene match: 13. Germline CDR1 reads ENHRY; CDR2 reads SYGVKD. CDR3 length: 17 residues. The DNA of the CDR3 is TGTGCCATCAGTGAGTCGAGAGGGGGACTAGGGGAAGGGACCCAGTACTTC. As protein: CAISESRGGLGEGTQYF.

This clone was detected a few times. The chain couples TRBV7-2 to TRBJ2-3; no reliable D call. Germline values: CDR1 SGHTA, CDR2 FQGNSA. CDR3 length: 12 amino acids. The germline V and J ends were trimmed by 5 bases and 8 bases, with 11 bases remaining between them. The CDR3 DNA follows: TGTGCCAGCAGCCCGATACTCGGTACGCAGTATTTT. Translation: CASSPILGTQYF.

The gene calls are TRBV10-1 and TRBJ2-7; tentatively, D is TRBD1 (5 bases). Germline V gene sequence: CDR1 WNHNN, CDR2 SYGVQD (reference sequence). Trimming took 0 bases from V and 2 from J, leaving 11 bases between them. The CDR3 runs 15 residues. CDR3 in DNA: TGCGCCAGCAGTGAGTCGATAGGGGCGGCCTACGAGCAGTACTTC. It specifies CASSESIGAAYEQYF.

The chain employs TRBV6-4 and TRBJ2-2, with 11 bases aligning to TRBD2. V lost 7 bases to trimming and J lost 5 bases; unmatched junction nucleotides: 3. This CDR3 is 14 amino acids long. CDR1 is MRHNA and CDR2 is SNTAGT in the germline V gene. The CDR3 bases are TGTGCCAGCACCCGACTAGCGGGAACCGGGGAGCTGTTTTTT. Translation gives CASTRLAGTGELFF.

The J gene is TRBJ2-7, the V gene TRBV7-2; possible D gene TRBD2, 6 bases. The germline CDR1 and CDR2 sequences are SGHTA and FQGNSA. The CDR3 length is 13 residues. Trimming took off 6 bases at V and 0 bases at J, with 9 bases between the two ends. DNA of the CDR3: TGTGCCAGCAGTAGCGGAAGCTCCTACGAGCAGTACTTC. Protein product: CASSSGSSYEQYF.

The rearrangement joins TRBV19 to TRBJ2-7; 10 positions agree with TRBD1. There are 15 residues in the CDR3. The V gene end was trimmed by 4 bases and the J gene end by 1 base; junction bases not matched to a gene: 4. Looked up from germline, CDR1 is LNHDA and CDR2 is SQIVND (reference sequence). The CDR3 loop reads CASSNRDRGSYEQYF. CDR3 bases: TGTGCCAGTAGTAACCGGGACAGGGGTTCCTACGAGCAGTACTTC.

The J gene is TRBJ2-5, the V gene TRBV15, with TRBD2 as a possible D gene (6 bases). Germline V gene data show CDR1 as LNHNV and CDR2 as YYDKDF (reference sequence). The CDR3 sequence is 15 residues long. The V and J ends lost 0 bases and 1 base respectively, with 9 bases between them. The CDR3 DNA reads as TGTGCCACCAGCAGAGATCCGACTAGCCAAGAGACCCAGTACTTC. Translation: CATSRDPTSQETQYF. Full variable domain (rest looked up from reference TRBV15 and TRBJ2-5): DAMVIQNPRYQVTQFGKPVTLSCSQTLNHNVMYWYQQKSSQAPKLLFHYYDKDFNNEADTPDNFQSRRPNTSFCFLDIRSPGLGDTAMYLCATSRDPTSQETQYFGPGTRLLVL.

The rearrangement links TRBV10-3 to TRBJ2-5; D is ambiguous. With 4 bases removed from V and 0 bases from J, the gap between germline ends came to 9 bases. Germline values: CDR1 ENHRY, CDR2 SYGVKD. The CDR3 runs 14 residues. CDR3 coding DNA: TGTGCCATCAGTGGGTTTGAGAACCAAGAGACCCAGTACTTC. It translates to CAISGFENQETQYF.

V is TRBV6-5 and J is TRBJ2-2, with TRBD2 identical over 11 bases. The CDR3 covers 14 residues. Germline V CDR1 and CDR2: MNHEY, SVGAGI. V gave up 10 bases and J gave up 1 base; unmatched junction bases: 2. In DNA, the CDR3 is TGTGCCACTCTAGCGGGAGGGAACACCGGGGAGCTGTTTTTT. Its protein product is CATLAGGNTGELFF.

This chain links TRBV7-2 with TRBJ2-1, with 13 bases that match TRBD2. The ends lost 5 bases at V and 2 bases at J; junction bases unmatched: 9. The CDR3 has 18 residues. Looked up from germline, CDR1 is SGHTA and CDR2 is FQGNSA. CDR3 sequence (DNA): TGTGCCAGCAGCAGAGTAGGGACTAGCGGGAAAGCCTACAATGAGCAGTTCTTC. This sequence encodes CASSRVGTSGKAYNEQFF.

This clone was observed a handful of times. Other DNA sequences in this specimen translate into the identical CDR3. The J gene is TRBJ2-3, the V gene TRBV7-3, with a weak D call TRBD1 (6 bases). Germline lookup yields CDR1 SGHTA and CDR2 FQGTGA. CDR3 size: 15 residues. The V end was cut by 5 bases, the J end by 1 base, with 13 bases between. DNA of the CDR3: TGTGCCAGCAGCCTAGGGGGATCGGGCACAGATACGCAGTATTTT. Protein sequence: CASSLGGSGTDTQYF.

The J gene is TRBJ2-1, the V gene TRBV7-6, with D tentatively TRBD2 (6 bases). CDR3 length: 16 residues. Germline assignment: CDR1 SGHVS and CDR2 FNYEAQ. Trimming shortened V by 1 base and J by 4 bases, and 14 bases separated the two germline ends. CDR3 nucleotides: TGTGCCAGCAGCTTAGAGGCACTAGCTAGTTACAATGAGCAGTTCTTC. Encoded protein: CASSLEALASYNEQFF.

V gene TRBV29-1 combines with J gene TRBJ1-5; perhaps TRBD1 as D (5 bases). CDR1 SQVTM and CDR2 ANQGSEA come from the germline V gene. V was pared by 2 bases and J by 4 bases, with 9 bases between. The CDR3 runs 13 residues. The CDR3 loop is CSVEPGLNQPQHF. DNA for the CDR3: TGCAGCGTTGAACCGGGACTTAATCAGCCCCAGCATTTT. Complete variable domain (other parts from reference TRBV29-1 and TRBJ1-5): SAVISQKPSRDICQRGTSLTIQCQVDSQVTMMFWYRQQPGQSLTLIATANQGSEATYESGFVIDKFPISRPNLTFSTLTVSNMSPEDSSIYLCSVEPGLNQPQHFGDGTRLSIL.

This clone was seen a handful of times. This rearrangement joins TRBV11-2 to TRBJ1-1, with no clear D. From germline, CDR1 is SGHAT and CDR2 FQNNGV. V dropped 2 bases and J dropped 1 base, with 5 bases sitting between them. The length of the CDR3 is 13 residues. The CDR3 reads CASSLQANTEAFF. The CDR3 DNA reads TGTGCCAGCAGCTTACAGGCGAACACTGAAGCTTTCTTT.

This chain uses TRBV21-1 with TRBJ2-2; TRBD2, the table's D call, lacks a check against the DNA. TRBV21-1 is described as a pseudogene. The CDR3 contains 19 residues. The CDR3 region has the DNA TGTGCCAGCAGCAAAACTGAACGAGCGGGAGGGGTAAACACCGGGGAGCTGTTTTTT. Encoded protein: CASSKTERAGGVNTGELFF.

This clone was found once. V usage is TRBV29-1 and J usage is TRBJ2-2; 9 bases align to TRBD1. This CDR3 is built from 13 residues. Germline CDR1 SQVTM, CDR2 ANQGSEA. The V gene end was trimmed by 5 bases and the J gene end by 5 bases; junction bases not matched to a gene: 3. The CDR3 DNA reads TGCAGCGTTAACAGGGGGCGGACCGGGGAGCTGTTTTTT. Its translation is CSVNRGRTGELFF.

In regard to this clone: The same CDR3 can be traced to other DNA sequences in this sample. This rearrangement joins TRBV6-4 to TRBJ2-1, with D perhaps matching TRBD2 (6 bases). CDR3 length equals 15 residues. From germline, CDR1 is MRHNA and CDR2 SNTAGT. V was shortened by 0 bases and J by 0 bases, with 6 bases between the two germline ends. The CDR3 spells CASSDSAGSYNEQFF. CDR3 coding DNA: TGTGCCAGCAGTGACTCAGCGGGCTCCTACAATGAGCAGTTCTTC.

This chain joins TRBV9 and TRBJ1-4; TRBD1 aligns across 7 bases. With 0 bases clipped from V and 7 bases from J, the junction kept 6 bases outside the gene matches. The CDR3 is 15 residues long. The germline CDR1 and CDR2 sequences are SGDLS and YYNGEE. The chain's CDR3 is CASSVEGGAIEKLFF. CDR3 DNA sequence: TGTGCCAGCAGCGTAGAAGGGGGCGCGATTGAAAAACTGTTTTTT.

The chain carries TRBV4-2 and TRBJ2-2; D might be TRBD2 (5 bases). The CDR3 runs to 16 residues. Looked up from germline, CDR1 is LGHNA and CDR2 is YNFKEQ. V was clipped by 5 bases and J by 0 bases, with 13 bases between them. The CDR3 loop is CASSALWRANTGELFF. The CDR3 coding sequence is TGTGCCAGCAGCGCCCTATGGCGGGCGAACACCGGGGAGCTGTTTTTT.

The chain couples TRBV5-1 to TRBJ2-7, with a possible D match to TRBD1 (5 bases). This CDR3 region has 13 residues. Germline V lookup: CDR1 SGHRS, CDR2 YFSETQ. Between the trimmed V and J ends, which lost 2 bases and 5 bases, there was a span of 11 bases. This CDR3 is CASSFLGRDEQYF. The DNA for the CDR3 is TGCGCCAGCAGCTTCCTTGGCAGGGACGAGCAGTACTTC. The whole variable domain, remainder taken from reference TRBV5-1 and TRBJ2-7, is KAGVTQTPRYLIKTRGQQVTLSCSPISGHRSVSWYQQTPGQGLQFLFEYFSETQRNKGNFPGRFSGRQFSNSRSEMNVSTLELGDSALYLCASSFLGRDEQYFGPGTRLTVT.

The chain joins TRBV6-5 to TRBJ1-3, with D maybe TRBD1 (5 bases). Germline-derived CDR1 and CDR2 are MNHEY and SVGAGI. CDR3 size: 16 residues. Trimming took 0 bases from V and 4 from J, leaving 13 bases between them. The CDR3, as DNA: TGTGCCAGCAGTTACTCGGGAGGGGCTCCCGGAAACACCATATATTTT. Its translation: CASSYSGGAPGNTIYF.

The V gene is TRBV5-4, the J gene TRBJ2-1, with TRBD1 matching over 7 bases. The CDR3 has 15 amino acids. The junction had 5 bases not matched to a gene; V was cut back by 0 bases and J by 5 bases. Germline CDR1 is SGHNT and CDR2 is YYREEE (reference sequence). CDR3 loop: CASSLAQGDHNEQFF. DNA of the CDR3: TGTGCCAGCAGCTTGGCCCAGGGGGATCACAATGAGCAGTTCTTC.

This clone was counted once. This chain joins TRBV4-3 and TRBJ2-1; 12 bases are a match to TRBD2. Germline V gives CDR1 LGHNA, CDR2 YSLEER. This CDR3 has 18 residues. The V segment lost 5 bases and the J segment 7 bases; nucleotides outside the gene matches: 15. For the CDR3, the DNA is TGCGCCAGCAGCGAAGCCCCACTAGCGGGAGGCGGAATGAATGAGCAGTTCTTC. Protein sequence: CASSEAPLAGGGMNEQFF.

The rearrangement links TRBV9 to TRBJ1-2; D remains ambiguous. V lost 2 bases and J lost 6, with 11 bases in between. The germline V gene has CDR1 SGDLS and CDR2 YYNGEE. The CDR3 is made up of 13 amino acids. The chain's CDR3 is CASSVFRSHGYTF. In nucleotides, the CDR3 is TGTGCCAGCAGCGTCTTCCGAAGCCATGGCTACACCTTC. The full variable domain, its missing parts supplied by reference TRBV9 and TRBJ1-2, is DSGVTQTPKHLITATGQRVTLRCSPRSGDLSVYWYQQSLDQGLQFLIQYYNGEERAKGNILERFSAQQFPDLHSELNLSSLELGDSALYFCASSVFRSHGYTFGSGTRLTVV.

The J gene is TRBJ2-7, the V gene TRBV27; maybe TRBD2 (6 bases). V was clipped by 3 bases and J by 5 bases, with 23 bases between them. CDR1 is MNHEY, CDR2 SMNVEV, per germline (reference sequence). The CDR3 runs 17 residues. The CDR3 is CASSFIVVAGSIDEQYF. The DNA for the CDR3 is TGTGCCAGCAGTTTCATCGTCGTTGCGGGATCAATCGACGAGCAGTACTTC.

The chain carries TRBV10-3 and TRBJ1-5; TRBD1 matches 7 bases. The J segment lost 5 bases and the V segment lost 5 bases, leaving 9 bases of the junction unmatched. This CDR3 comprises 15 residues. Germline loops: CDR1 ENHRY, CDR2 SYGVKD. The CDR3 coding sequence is TGTGCCATCAGTTTATCCTGGCAGGGGGATCAGCCCCAGCATTTT. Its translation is CAISLSWQGDQPQHF.

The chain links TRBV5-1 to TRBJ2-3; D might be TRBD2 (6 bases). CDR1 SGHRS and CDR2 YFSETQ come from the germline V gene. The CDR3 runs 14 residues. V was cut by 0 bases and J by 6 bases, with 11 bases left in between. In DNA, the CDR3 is TGCGCCAGCAGCTTGGGTCAGGAGGGGGATACGCAGTATTTT. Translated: CASSLGQEGDTQYF.

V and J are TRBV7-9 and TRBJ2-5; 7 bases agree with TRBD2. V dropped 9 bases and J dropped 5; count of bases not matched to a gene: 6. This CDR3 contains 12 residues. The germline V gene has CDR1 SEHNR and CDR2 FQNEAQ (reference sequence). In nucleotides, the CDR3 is TGTGCCAGTCGGGAGGCTGGGGAGACCCAGTACTTC. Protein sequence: CASREAGETQYF.